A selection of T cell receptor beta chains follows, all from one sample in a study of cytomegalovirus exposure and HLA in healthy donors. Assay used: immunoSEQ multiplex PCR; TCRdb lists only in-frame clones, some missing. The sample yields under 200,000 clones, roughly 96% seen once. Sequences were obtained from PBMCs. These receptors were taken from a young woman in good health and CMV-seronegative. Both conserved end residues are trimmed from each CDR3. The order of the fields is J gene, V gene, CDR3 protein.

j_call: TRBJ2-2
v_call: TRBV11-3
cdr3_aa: ASSLRGNTGELF

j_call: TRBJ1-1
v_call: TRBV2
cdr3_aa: ASSDPGQGERAF

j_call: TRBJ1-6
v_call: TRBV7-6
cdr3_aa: ASSSGSGSPLH

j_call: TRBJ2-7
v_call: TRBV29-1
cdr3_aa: SVRRGGYEQY

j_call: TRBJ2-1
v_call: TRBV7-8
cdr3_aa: ASSLDSYNEQF

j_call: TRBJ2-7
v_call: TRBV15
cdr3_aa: ATSRGAPGRDVYEQY

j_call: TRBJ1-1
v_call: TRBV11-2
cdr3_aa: ASSRTGQGGIAF

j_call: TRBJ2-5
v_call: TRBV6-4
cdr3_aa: ARILRGVQETQY

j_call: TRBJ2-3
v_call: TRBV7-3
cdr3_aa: ASSLSGAGGPADTQY

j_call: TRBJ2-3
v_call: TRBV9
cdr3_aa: ASSVGGYPTGTSTDTQY

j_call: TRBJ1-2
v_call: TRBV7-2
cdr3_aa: ASSLALQTKGGYGYT

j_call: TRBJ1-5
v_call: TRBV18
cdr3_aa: ASSPDRFNQPQH

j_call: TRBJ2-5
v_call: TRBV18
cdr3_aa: ASSPTGKETQY

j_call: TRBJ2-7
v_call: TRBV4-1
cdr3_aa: ASSQDSAPYEQY

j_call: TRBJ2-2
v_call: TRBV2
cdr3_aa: ASSEVRSPGELF

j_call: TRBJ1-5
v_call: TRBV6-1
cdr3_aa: ASSELLRTVQPQH

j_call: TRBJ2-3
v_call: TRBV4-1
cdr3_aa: ASSQRTSGGAGTDTQY

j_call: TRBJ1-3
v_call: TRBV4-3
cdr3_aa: ASSRTGDSGNTIY

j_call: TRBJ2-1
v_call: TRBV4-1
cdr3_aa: ASSQEGQGQF

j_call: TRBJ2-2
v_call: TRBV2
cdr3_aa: ASSEVTMTGGTGELF

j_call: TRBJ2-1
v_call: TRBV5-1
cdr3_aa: ASSSSVAVSYNEQF

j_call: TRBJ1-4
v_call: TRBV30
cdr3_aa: AWSERSRFGEKLF

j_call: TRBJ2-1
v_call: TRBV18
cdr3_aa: ASSPGTTYNEQF

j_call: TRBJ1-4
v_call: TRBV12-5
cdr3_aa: ASGLVNSLPTNEKLF

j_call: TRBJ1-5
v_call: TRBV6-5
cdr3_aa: ASSYSGGVQPQH

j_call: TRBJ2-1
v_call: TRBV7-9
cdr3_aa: ASTVLAGGDEQF

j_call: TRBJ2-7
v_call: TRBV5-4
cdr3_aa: ASSTPRQGTNEQY

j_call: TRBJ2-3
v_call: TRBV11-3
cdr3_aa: ASKIPLGFSTDTQY

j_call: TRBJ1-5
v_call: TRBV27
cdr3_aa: ASSTLQGIGQPQH

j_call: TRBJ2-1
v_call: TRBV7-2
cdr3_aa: ASSLDSSAEQF

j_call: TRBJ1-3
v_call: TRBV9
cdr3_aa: ASSPLGQGGSGNTIY

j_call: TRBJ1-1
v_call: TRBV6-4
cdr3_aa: ASTGTGVNTEAF

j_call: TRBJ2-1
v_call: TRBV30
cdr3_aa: AWTKPSSYNEQF

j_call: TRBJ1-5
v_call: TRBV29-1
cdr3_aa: SAGGVGPQH

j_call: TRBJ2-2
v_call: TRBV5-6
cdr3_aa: ASSLGANTGELF

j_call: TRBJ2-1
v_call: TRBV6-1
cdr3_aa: ASSEVLAEYNEQF

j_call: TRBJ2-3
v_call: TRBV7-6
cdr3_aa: ASAVAGGSTDTQY

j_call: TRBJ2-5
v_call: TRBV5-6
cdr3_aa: ASSCQERTSGGQETQY

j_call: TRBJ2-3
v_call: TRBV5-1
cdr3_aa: ASSHAGAEDTQY

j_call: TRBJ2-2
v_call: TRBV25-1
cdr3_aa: ASSDPGQGITGELF